This T cell receptor (beta chain) came from a study of blood T cell repertoires in COVID-19. About the study: Material from acute and convalescent COVID-19 was sourced from the United States, Italy and Spain.

The V gene lost 0 bases and the J gene lost 8 bases, with 7 bases spanning the gap. This CDR3 has 13 residues. Germline CDR1 is MGHRA and CDR2 is YSYEKL. Clones were sequenced by immunoSEQ multiplex PCR, and TCRdb holds only the in-frame ones, with some missing. The sample contains approximately 200,000 clones, 70% to 90% of which appear only once. The sample was peripheral blood. This chain connects TRBV4-1 to TRBJ1-4; no clear D. This TCR was recovered from a man aged 55 to 69 with acute or convalescent COVID-19. The CDR3 here is CASSQEPGEKLFF. CDR3 nucleotide sequence: TGCGCCAGCAGCCAAGAACCGGGGGAAAAACTGTTTTTT.